A selection of T cell receptor beta chains follows, all from one sample in a study of blood T cell repertoires in COVID-19. The protocol was immunoSEQ multiplex PCR, while the TCRdb copy is restricted to in-frame clones and leaves out a portion. The sample contains approximately 240,000 clones, approximately 91% of which appear only once. The source material was peripheral blood. These receptor sequences come from a woman aged 40 to 49 who had recovered from COVID-19. Each CDR3 is given with its conserved first and last residue. Fields, in order: D gene, clone size, J gene, V gene, CDR3 protein, CDR3 DNA. A D gene is named only where the DNA matches it firmly. Rows may omit the clone size; those that give it use once, few, many or a size class.

>TRBD1|-|TRBJ2-5|TRBV19
CASSKTGTGVPQETQYF
TGTGCCAGTAGCAAAACCGGGACAGGAGTGCCCCAAGAGACCCAGTACTTC
>TRBD2|-|TRBJ2-2|TRBV7-3
CASSRSGVNTGELFF
TGTGCCAGCAGCCGTAGCGGGGTGAACACCGGGGAGCTGTTTTTT
>-|-|TRBJ2-5|TRBV29-1
CSVLGLLQETQYF
TGCAGCGTCCTGGGACTGCTACAAGAGACCCAGTACTTC
>-|few|TRBJ2-7|TRBV27
CASSLLGDEQYF
TGTGCCAGCAGCCTCCTCGGGGACGAGCAGTACTTC
>TRBD1|-|TRBJ2-5|TRBV6-1
CASSEPPLQGEETQYF
TGTGCCAGCAGTGAACCCCCGTTACAGGGGGAGGAGACCCAGTACTTC
>-|-|TRBJ1-5|TRBV19
CASSPRGGPRNQPQHF
TGTGCCAGTAGTCCTCGGGGGGGGCCTCGCAATCAGCCCCAGCATTTT
>-|few|TRBJ1-1|TRBV10-3
CAISEQGNTEAFF
TGTGCCATCAGTGAACAGGGGAACACTGAAGCTTTCTTT
>TRBD1|-|TRBJ1-2|TRBV4-1
CASSQETGSNYGYTF
TGCGCCAGCAGCCAAGAGACAGGGAGCAACTATGGCTACACCTTC
>-|-|TRBJ1-3|TRBV5-1
CASSWGESTSGNTIYF
TGCGCCAGCAGCTGGGGGGAGTCTACTTCTGGAAACACCATATATTTT
>TRBD1|-|TRBJ2-2|TRBV29-1
CSVARDRGNTGELFF
TGCAGCGTAGCCCGGGACAGGGGAAACACCGGGGAGCTGTTTTTT
>-|-|TRBJ1-2|TRBV12-3/TRBV12-4
CASSLEGAGYTF
TGTGCCAGCAGTTTGGAAGGGGCTGGCTACACCTTC
>-|-|TRBJ1-2|TRBV16
CASSLRQDLTYGYTF
TGTGCCAGCAGCCTCCGACAGGATCTTACCTATGGCTACACCTTC
>-|-|TRBJ1-4|TRBV5-1
CASSPEVGQSNEKLFF
TGCGCCAGCAGCCCGGAGGTCGGACAGTCTAATGAAAAACTGTTTTTT
>TRBD1|-|TRBJ2-1|TRBV7-2
CASRAGTGGYNEQFF
TGTGCCAGCAGAGCCGGGACAGGGGGGTACAATGAGCAGTTCTTC
>TRBD1|-|TRBJ2-1|TRBV10-3
CAISSDRDVYNEQFF
TGTGCCATCAGTTCAGACAGGGACGTATACAATGAGCAGTTCTTC
>-|-|TRBJ2-1|TRBV11-2
CASSLVGSPYNEQFF
TGTGCCAGCAGCTTAGTCGGGAGCCCCTACAATGAGCAGTTCTTC
>-|-|TRBJ1-5|TRBV27
CASRKTDNQPQHF
TGTGCCAGCAGGAAGACAGACAATCAGCCCCAGCATTTT
>-|-|TRBJ1-5|TRBV30
CAWSVRSGGGQPQHF
TGTGCCTGGAGTGTACGGTCGGGGGGCGGTCAGCCCCAGCATTTT
>-|-|TRBJ2-7|TRBV12-3/TRBV12-4
CASSFEAVEQYF
TGTGCCAGCAGTTTTGAAGCGGTCGAGCAGTACTTC
>-|-|TRBJ2-7|TRBV27
CASSPSRGSYEQYF
TGTGCCAGCAGCCCCAGCCGGGGTTCCTACGAGCAGTACTTC
>TRBD1|-|TRBJ1-1|TRBV5-1
CASSLAGTGNTEAFF
TGCGCCAGCAGCTTGGCTGGGACAGGGAACACTGAAGCTTTCTTT
>TRBD1|-|TRBJ2-1|TRBV6-5
CASSYTDRGVGNEQFF
TGTGCCAGCAGTTACACGGACAGGGGGGTTGGTAATGAGCAGTTCTTC
>TRBD2|-|TRBJ2-1|TRBV3-1/TRBV3-2
CASSRFVTGGSYNEQFF
TGTGCCAGCAGCCGGTTTGTGACGGGGGGCTCCTACAATGAGCAGTTCTTC
>-|few|TRBJ1-1|TRBV30
CAWSASNTEAFF
TGTGCCTGGAGTGCGTCGAACACTGAAGCTTTCTTT
>-|-|TRBJ1-2|TRBV6-6
CASSYAGEGLGYTF
TGTGCCAGCAGTTACGCGGGGGAAGGGTTAGGCTACACCTTC
>-|-|TRBJ2-5|TRBV4-2
CASSGGTQYF
TGTGCCAGCAGCGGCGGGACCCAGTACTTC
>-|once|TRBJ2-1|TRBV19
CASSQLAGNEQFF
TGTGCCAGTAGTCAGCTCGCGGGCAATGAGCAGTTCTTC
>TRBD1|-|TRBJ2-7|TRBV4-2
CASSQDLGGSSYEQYF
TGTGCCAGCAGCCAAGATTTAGGGGGCAGCTCCTACGAGCAGTACTTC
>-|few|TRBJ2-2|TRBV4-1
CASSSRSFTGELFF
TGCGCCAGCAGCTCTCGGAGTTTCACCGGGGAGCTGTTTTTT
>-|once|TRBJ1-2|TRBV4-3
CASSQAGQLYGYTF
TGCGCCAGCAGCCAAGCCGGACAGCTCTATGGCTACACCTTC